This entry lists 29 T cell receptor beta chains sequenced from one sample in a study of shared clonotypes between healthy human individuals. The data were produced by immunoSEQ multiplex PCR, yet TCRdb's version contains in-frame clones alone and is incomplete. The sample consists of 300,000 or so clones, about 74% of them appearing once. The sample consisted of memory CD4+ T cells sorted from blood. Subset described: CD45RA-negative fraction. The receptors derive from a man between 25 and 39 years old in good health.

This chain connects TRBV18 to TRBJ1-1, with D unresolved. V was clipped by 3 bases and J by 2 bases, with 4 bases between them. The germline CDR1 and CDR2 sequences are KGHSH and LQKENI. The CDR3 length is 12 residues. This CDR3 is CASSPTNTEAFF. The CDR3 bases are TGTGCCAGCTCACCCACCAACACTGAAGCTTTCTTT.

The rearrangement joins TRBV6-5 to TRBJ1-1; D uncertain. The CDR3 is 14 amino acids. The V end lost 6 bases, the J end lost 0 bases, and 11 bases lay between the germline ends. The germline V gene encodes CDR1 MNHEY and CDR2 SVGAGI. The CDR3 sequence: CASRFGFVNTEAFF. The CDR3 DNA sequence: TGTGCCAGCAGGTTCGGGTTTGTGAACACTGAAGCTTTCTTT.

The rearrangement joins TRBV13 to TRBJ1-5; D uncertain. CDR3 length: 15 residues. The V end lost 0 bases, the J end lost 1 base, and 7 bases lay between the germline ends. The germline V gene has CDR1 PRHDT and CDR2 FYEKMQ (reference sequence). The chain's CDR3 is CASSLGGRSNQPQHF. DNA for the CDR3: TGTGCCAGCAGCTTAGGTGGACGGAGCAATCAGCCCCAGCATTTT.

About this clone: The same CDR3 also results from other DNA sequences found in this sample. This chain joins TRBV7-2 and TRBJ1-5; D is ambiguous. The CDR3 totals 13 residues. Trimming pared 3 bases from V and 7 bases from J, leaving 10 bases between. Germline V gene sequence: CDR1 SGHTA, CDR2 FQGNSA. CDR3 nucleotide sequence: TGTGCCAGCAGCTTGCGTGGTGAGCAGCCCCAGCATTTT. It codes for CASSLRGEQPQHF.

This clone came up a few times. This chain connects TRBV5-1 to TRBJ2-2; no reliable D call. The CDR3 has 13 residues. Trimming shortened V by 3 bases and J by 5 bases, and 8 bases separated the two germline ends. Germline V gene data show CDR1 as SGHRS and CDR2 as YFSETQ. The CDR3: CASSSEPTGELFF. CDR3 bases: TGCGCCAGCAGCTCCGAGCCTACCGGGGAGCTGTTTTTT.

The chain combines TRBV7-2 with TRBJ2-1; TRBD2 matches 10 bases. CDR3 length: 16 residues. CDR1 and CDR2 (germline): SGHTA, FQGNSA. V shed 1 base and J 9 bases; nucleotides not matched to a gene: 9. CDR3 amino acids: CASSLEGSSGRSEQFF. The DNA for the CDR3 is TGTGCCAGCAGCTTAGAAGGGTCTAGCGGGAGAAGTGAGCAGTTCTTC.

V gene TRBV7-9 combines with J gene TRBJ1-4; D uncertain. The germline gives CDR1 SEHNR, CDR2 FQNEAQ (reference sequence). The length of the CDR3 is 14 residues. V lost 3 bases, J lost 2 bases, and 7 bases lay in between. CDR3 bases: TGTGCCAGCAGCTTGTCTGCGACTAATGAAAAACTGTTTTTT. As protein: CASSLSATNEKLFF.

The rearrangement uses TRBV27 and TRBJ1-5; the match to TRBD1 covers 10 bases. After removal of 4 bases from V and 7 bases from J, the junction contained 10 bases not matched to a gene. Germline lookup yields CDR1 MNHEY and CDR2 SMNVEV (reference sequence). The CDR3 sequence is 16 residues long. The CDR3 nucleotides are TGTGCCAGCAGTTACCCCCGACAGGGGGCCTCACAGCCCCAGCATTTT. Translating gives CASSYPRQGASQPQHF.

Only one count was recorded for this clone. V is TRBV30 and J is TRBJ2-1, with 9 positions matching TRBD2. CDR1 and CDR2 from the germline V gene are GTSNPN and SVGIG (reference sequence). J gave up 6 bases and V 8 bases, and 14 bases lay outside the gene matches. The CDR3 sequence is 15 residues long. CDR3 DNA: TGTGCCACCCGGACTAGCGCTGACTGGGGCAATGAGCAGTTCTTC. Translated: CATRTSADWGNEQFF. The full variable domain, with the rest looked up from reference TRBV30 and TRBJ2-1, is SQTIHQWPATLVQPVGSPLSLECTVEGTSNPNLYWYRQAAGRGLQLLFYSVGIGQISSEVPQNLSASRPQDRQFILSSKKLLLSDSGFYLCATRTSADWGNEQFFGPGTRLTVL.

The chain recombines TRBV5-4 with TRBJ2-5; 8 bases fit TRBD2. With 3 bases clipped from V and 4 bases from J, the junction kept 2 bases outside the gene matches. This CDR3 region has 13 residues. Germline V gives CDR1 SGHNT, CDR2 YYREEE (reference sequence). For the CDR3, the DNA is TGTGCCAGCAGCTCCCGGGGGGGAGAGACCCAGTACTTC. Residues: CASSSRGGETQYF.

The V call is TRBV2, the J call TRBJ2-3, with TRBD2 as a possible D gene (6 bases). This CDR3 has 14 amino acids. Trimming took 7 bases from V and 5 from J, leaving 16 bases between them. CDR1 and CDR2 from the germline V gene are SNHLY and FYNNEI. The CDR3 protein is CASNIREKKDTQYF. CDR3 DNA: TGTGCCAGCAACATCCGGGAGAAAAAAGATACGCAGTATTTT.

Details on this clone: One end of the junction varies from germline; a read error may be responsible. The rearrangement uses TRBV28 and TRBJ2-7, with a tentative D call TRBD1 (6 bases). CDR3 length: 14 residues. The germline CDR1 and CDR2 sequences are MDHEN and SYDVKM. CDR3 sequence: CASSHRASPYGQYF. The CDR3 DNA reads TGTGCCAGCAGCCACAGGGCCTCCCCCTACGGGCAGTACTTC.

This chain joins TRBV7-3 and TRBJ2-2; possibly TRBD1 for D (6 bases). There are 17 residues in the CDR3. Germline CDR1 reads SGHTA; CDR2 reads FQGTGA. The V end was cut by 5 bases, the J end by 4 bases, with 20 bases between. Here the CDR3 reads CASSRYTTGFVTGELFF. CDR3 in DNA: TGTGCCAGCAGCCGATATACGACAGGTTTTGTCACCGGGGAGCTGTTTTTT.

The J gene is TRBJ2-5, the V gene TRBV2; 9 nucleotides line up with TRBD2. With V trimmed by 4 bases and J by 7 bases, 10 bases remained unmatched. The germline CDR1 and CDR2 sequences are SNHLY and FYNNEI. CDR3 length equals 15 residues. The CDR3, as DNA: TGTGCCAGCAGTGTACCTAGCGGGGAACTGTGGACCCAGTACTTC. Translation gives CASSVPSGELWTQYF. Drawing the rest from reference TRBV2 and TRBJ2-5, the complete variable domain is EPEVTQTPSHQVTQMGQEVILRCVPISNHLYFYWYRQILGQKVEFLVSFYNNEISEKSEIFDDQFSVERPDGSNFTLKIRSTKLEDSAMYFCASSVPSGELWTQYFGPGTRLLVL.

Concerning this clone: The same CDR3 is also encoded by other DNA sequences in this sample. This chain links TRBV18 with TRBJ2-7; 10 nucleotides align to TRBD2. CDR1 and CDR2 from the germline V gene are KGHSH and LQKENI. V dropped 3 bases and J dropped 4; count of bases not matched to a gene: 6. The CDR3 runs 15 residues. The CDR3 nucleotides read TGTGCCAGCTCACCGACTAGCGGGTCGCCATACGAGCAGTACTTC. This sequence encodes CASSPTSGSPYEQYF. Looking up the rest from reference TRBV18 and TRBJ2-7 gives the full variable domain: NAGVMQNPRHLVRRRGQEARLRCSPMKGHSHVYWYRQLPEEGLKFMVYLQKENIIDESGMPKERFSAEFPKEGPSILRIQQVVRGDSAAYFCASSPTSGSPYEQYFGPGTRLTVT.

The chain links TRBV5-1 to TRBJ1-2, with D perhaps TRBD1 (6 bases). The CDR3 is 12 amino acids. Germline V gene data show CDR1 as SGHRS and CDR2 as YFSETQ. With 4 bases removed from V and 7 bases from J, the gap between germline ends came to 11 bases. Here the CDR3 DNA reads TGCGCCAGCAGCCCCGGGGGCTTTGGCTACACCTTC. Its translation: CASSPGGFGYTF.

The rearrangement links TRBV7-9 to TRBJ1-2; D gene unclear. The V end lost 4 bases, the J end lost 6 bases, and 18 bases lay between the germline ends. Germline-derived CDR1 and CDR2 are SEHNR and FQNEAQ (reference sequence). The CDR3 sequence is 15 residues long. CDR3 amino acids: CASSWRRSDGDGYTF. The CDR3, as DNA: TGTGCCAGCAGCTGGAGAAGGTCGGACGGCGATGGCTACACCTTC.

This clone was counted only a few times. This chain connects TRBV19 to TRBJ2-4; D not certain. CDR1 is LNHDA, CDR2 SQIVND, per germline (reference sequence). CDR3 length: 14 amino acids. Trimming took off 4 bases at V and 0 bases at J, with 7 bases between the two ends. The CDR3 nucleotides are TGTGCCAGTAGTACAGAGATAGCCAAAAACATTCAGTACTTC. Protein: CASSTEIAKNIQYF.

This clone has just one count. The chain combines TRBV7-8 with TRBJ1-4, with 9 bases fitting TRBD1. J was trimmed by 7 bases and V by 5 bases; bases with no gene match: 14. Germline V lookup: CDR1 SGHVS, CDR2 FQNEAQ. The CDR3 runs to 17 residues. CDR3 in amino acids: CASSQRGTGLSGEKLFF. Here the CDR3 DNA reads TGTGCCAGCAGCCAAAGGGGGACAGGGCTTTCGGGTGAAAAACTGTTTTTT.

Concerning this clone: Given a much more abundant clone one base away, this may be a read error. The chain links TRBV27 to TRBJ2-7, with D possibly matching TRBD1 (6 bases). The CDR3 is made up of 11 amino acids. Trimming stripped 8 bases from V and 2 bases from J, with 7 bases between. CDR1 and CDR2 from the germline V gene are MNHEY and SMNVEV (reference sequence). The CDR3 DNA is TGTGCCAGCCAGGGGACCTACGAGCAGTACTTC. This codes for CASQGTYEQYF.

Concerning this clone itself: Other DNA sequences from this sample encode an identical CDR3 as well. The V gene is TRBV7-8, the J gene TRBJ1-1, with D possibly TRBD1 on 5 matching bases. This CDR3 has 14 amino acids. The V end was cut by 3 bases, the J end by 3 bases, with 11 bases between. In germline, CDR1 is SGHVS, CDR2 FQNEAQ. The CDR3 coding sequence is TGTGCCAGCAGCTTGAGCGGGGGGGACACTGAAGCTTTCTTT. Translation: CASSLSGGDTEAFF.

DNA of the CDR3: TGTGCCAGCAGTGTGCTAAGGAGTGGCTACACCTTC. Amino acids: CASSVLRSGYTF. The chain joins TRBV2 to TRBJ1-2; no definite D call. The germline V and J ends were trimmed by 4 bases and 7 bases, with 10 bases remaining between them. Germline V gives CDR1 SNHLY, CDR2 FYNNEI. The CDR3 covers 12 residues.

The chain links TRBV4-3 to TRBJ2-1; no clear D. The CDR3 totals 14 residues. The ends were cut back, 4 bases at V and 6 bases at J, with 13 bases in the middle. Per the germline V gene, CDR1 is LGHNA and CDR2 is YSLEER. The CDR3 region is CASSRVEGSNEQFF. CDR3 DNA sequence: TGCGCCAGCAGCCGCGTTGAAGGGTCCAATGAGCAGTTCTTC.

The chain carries TRBV7-6 and TRBJ2-7; the D gene is possibly TRBD2 (5 bases). CDR1 SGHVS and CDR2 FNYEAQ come from the germline V gene. V lost 5 bases and J 6 bases, leaving 14 bases between the germline ends. The CDR3 has 13 residues. CDR3 amino acids: CASSNQLVSEQYF. DNA for the CDR3: TGTGCCAGCAGCAATCAACTAGTTTCCGAGCAGTACTTC.

This chain joins TRBV7-3 and TRBJ1-4; D unresolved. The CDR3 contains 16 residues. V was shortened by 5 bases and J by 7 bases, with 20 bases between the two germline ends. Germline CDR1 reads SGHTA; CDR2 reads FQGTGA. In DNA, the CDR3 is TGTGCCAGCAGCCTACTCATGTCGCGGGCTGGTGAAAAACTGTTTTTT. Translated: CASSLLMSRAGEKLFF.

This chain joins TRBV6-1 and TRBJ2-1, with a tentative D call TRBD1 (5 bases). The germline CDR1 and CDR2 sequences are MNHNS and SASEGT. V lost 6 bases and J lost 8, with 14 bases in between. The CDR3 has 13 amino acids. The CDR3 DNA sequence: TGTGCCAGCAGAGGGGTCCCTCCCCATGAGCAGTTCTTC. Protein sequence: CASRGVPPHEQFF.

The chain has TRBV7-2 and TRBJ1-4; no clear D. Germline CDR1 and CDR2: SGHTA and FQGNSA. The CDR3 has 17 residues. Trimming took off 2 bases at V and 0 bases at J, with 13 bases between the two ends. The CDR3 region is CASSLNLGLTTNEKLFF. Written as DNA, the CDR3 is TGTGCCAGCAGCTTAAATTTGGGGTTGACAACTAATGAAAAACTGTTTTTT.

This clone was seen once. V and J are TRBV10-3 and TRBJ2-6; possibly TRBD1 for D (5 bases). This CDR3 contains 19 residues. Germline assignment: CDR1 ENHRY and CDR2 SYGVKD. V was shortened by 2 bases and J by 0 bases, with 17 bases between the two germline ends. DNA of the CDR3: TGTGCCATCAGTGAGAGCCAGGCAGGGAAGACCTCTGGGGCCAACGTCCTGACTTTC. It yields the protein CAISESQAGKTSGANVLTF.

The chain combines TRBV10-3 with TRBJ2-3; weak D call: TRBD2 (6 bases). Germline CDR1 ENHRY, CDR2 SYGVKD. Trimming removed 9 bases from V and 5 bases from J, with 15 bases in between. The CDR3 has 13 amino acids. The CDR3 region is CAMGRNGGDTQYF. The CDR3 coding sequence is TGTGCCATGGGACGAAACGGGGGAGATACGCAGTATTTT.